This paragraph covers one T cell receptor (beta chain) sequence. The length of the CDR3 is 18 residues. Germline V lookup: CDR1 LNHNV, CDR2 YYDKDF (reference sequence). Unmatched junction bases numbered 13, after V lost 3 bases and J lost 3 bases. The data were obtained in a study of identical twins. It was template switching that added a universal primer site, and there were unique molecular identifiers on the cDNA. MiXCR, run by TCRdb on the 5' RACE reads, gives a single entry per CDR3 protein. Of some 1,600,000 distinct CDR3 sequences in the sample, more than 30% were seen once. The rearrangement links TRBV15 to TRBJ1-4, with 7 bases fitting TRBD1. This TCR derives from a newborn girl in good health. Specimen: cord blood. The chain's CDR3 is CATSRTDRTRSANEKLFF. The CDR3 DNA is TGTGCCACCAGCAGGACGGACAGGACCCGAAGCGCTAATGAAAAACTGTTTTTT.